The 27 T cell receptor beta chains listed next were all sequenced from one sample in a study of blood T cell repertoires in COVID-19. The data were produced by immunoSEQ multiplex PCR, yet TCRdb's version contains in-frame clones alone and is incomplete. The sample yields roughly 250,000 clones, under 85% seen once. Sequencing was done on a sample of peripheral blood. The source is a woman between 40 and 55 years old with active or convalescent COVID-19.

This chain links TRBV4-2 with TRBJ1-1; no definite D call. The CDR3 is 15 amino acids. Germline values: CDR1 LGHNA, CDR2 YNFKEQ. Deletions cut 2 bases from V and 6 bases from J, with 16 bases between. The CDR3 DNA follows: TGTGCCAGCAGCCAAATCCTACGGGGAAAACCTGAAGCTTTCTTT. It is translated as CASSQILRGKPEAFF.

The J gene is TRBJ2-1, the V gene TRBV12-3 or TRBV12-4; D remains unclear. V dropped 5 bases and J dropped 9 bases, with 11 bases sitting between them. The CDR3 spans 12 residues. CDR3 residues: CASSPPGGEQFF. The CDR3 nucleotides are TGTGCCAGCAGTCCCCCCGGCGGTGAGCAGTTCTTC.

The V call is TRBV27, the J call TRBJ1-4; D is ambiguous. CDR1 is MNHEY and CDR2 is SMNVEV in the germline V gene (reference sequence). V was clipped by 0 bases and J by 8 bases, with 10 bases between them. The CDR3 extends over 14 amino acids. The CDR3, as DNA: TGTGCCAGCAGTTTATCGCGGTCAGCCGAAAAACTGTTTTTT. Its translation is CASSLSRSAEKLFF.

J is TRBJ1-5 and V is TRBV19; a possible D gene is TRBD1 (5 bases). The CDR3 totals 13 residues. The germline V gene encodes CDR1 LNHDA and CDR2 SQIVND (reference sequence). The germline V and J ends were trimmed by 6 bases and 3 bases, with 9 bases remaining between them. CDR3 loop: CASSAQDNQPQHF. For the CDR3, the DNA is TGTGCCAGTAGCGCACAGGACAATCAGCCCCAGCATTTT.

This clone was seen only once. The junction does not match germline at one end; this may be a read error. V is TRBV9 and J is TRBJ1-2, with 7 positions matching TRBD1. This CDR3 has 12 residues. CDR1 and CDR2 from the germline V gene are SGDLS and YYNGEE. The CDR3 nucleotides read TGTGCCAGCAGCGTAGCTTCGGGACAGTTCTCCTTC. It translates to CASSVASGQFSF.

The chain employs TRBV2 and TRBJ2-1, with 12 bases identical to TRBD2. The CDR3 runs 15 residues. The trim removed 6 bases at V and 4 bases at J, leaving 4 bases unmatched. From germline, CDR1 is SNHLY and CDR2 FYNNEI. The CDR3 protein is CASRLGLAGYNEQFF. The CDR3 DNA is TGTGCCAGCAGATTAGGACTAGCGGGGTACAATGAGCAGTTCTTC.

V gene TRBV30 combines with J gene TRBJ1-2; 9 bases match TRBD1. The germline V gene has CDR1 GTSNPN and CDR2 SVGIG (reference sequence). V trimming: 5 bases; J trimming: 8 bases; junction bases outside the gene matches: 6. This CDR3 is 12 amino acids long. The CDR3 nucleotides read TGTGCCTGGGCGGGACAGGGCACAGGCTACACCTTC. It translates to CAWAGQGTGYTF.

The chain recombines TRBV7-5 with TRBJ1-5. TRBV7-5 is a pseudogene locus. CDR3 length equals 16 residues. The CDR3 DNA sequence: TGTGTCAGAAGCACAGAGGTGGGCGGGGTGAATCAGCCCCAGCATTTT. Translating it yields CVRSTEVGGVNQPQHF.

The CDR3 region is CASGLPGYYGYTF. Here the CDR3 DNA reads TGTGCTAGTGGTTTGCCCGGGTACTATGGCTACACCTTC. The chain has TRBV12-5 and TRBJ1-2; the D is unclear. Germline V lookup: CDR1 LGHNT, CDR2 FRNRAP. The CDR3 has 13 amino acids. Trimming removed 2 bases at V and 3 bases at J, with 7 bases between. The full variable domain, in which reference TRBV12-5 and TRBJ1-2 provide the parts outside the CDR3, is DARVTQTPRHKVTEMGQEVTMRCQPILGHNTVFWYRQTMMQGLELLAYFRNRAPLDDSGMPKDRFSAEMPDATLATLKIQPSEPRDSAVYFCASGLPGYYGYTFGSGTRLTVV.

This CDR3 reads CASSLLEGGVSEQYF. Here the CDR3 DNA reads TGCGCCAGCAGCCTACTGGAGGGAGGGGTGAGCGAGCAGTACTTC. The genes are TRBV5-1 and TRBJ2-7, with 7 bases aligning to TRBD2. The CDR3 extends over 15 amino acids. V was pared by 4 bases and J by 6 bases, with 13 bases of the junction left unmatched. The germline V gene has CDR1 SGHRS and CDR2 YFSETQ.

V is TRBV5-8 and J is TRBJ1-6; tentative D call: TRBD1 (6 bases). The germline V gene encodes CDR1 SGHTS and CDR2 YDEGEE. The CDR3 contains 16 residues. V was clipped by 0 bases and J by 2 bases, with 9 bases between them. CDR3 sequence reads: CASSLAGAPYNSPLHF. CDR3 nucleotides: TGTGCCAGCAGCTTGGCAGGGGCTCCCTATAATTCACCCCTCCACTTT.

V usage is TRBV6-5 and J usage is TRBJ2-5; 8 bases fit TRBD1. CDR1 MNHEY and CDR2 SVGAGI come from the germline V gene. V was clipped by 6 bases and J by 5 bases; unmatched bases: 5. The CDR3 length is 13 residues. The DNA for the CDR3 is TGTGCCAGCAGCCGGACAGGGAGGGAGACCCAGTACTTC. This translates into CASSRTGRETQYF.

The chain combines TRBV9 with TRBJ1-4; weak D call: TRBD1 (5 bases). V lost 4 bases to trimming and J lost 4 bases, with 11 bases between them. The V gene's germline CDR1 is SGDLS and CDR2 YYNGEE. The CDR3 has 14 amino acids. The CDR3 region has the DNA TGTGCCAGCAGCACCTCGACAGTTAATGAAAAACTGTTTTTT. Translated: CASSTSTVNEKLFF.

A few counts support this clone. The chain carries TRBV5-4 and TRBJ2-2, with D uncertain. Germline-derived CDR1 and CDR2 are SGHNT and YYREEE (reference sequence). The CDR3 is made up of 11 amino acids. The V and J ends lost 1 base and 9 bases respectively, with 4 bases between them. The CDR3 sequence: CASSLNRELFF. Written as DNA, the CDR3 is TGTGCCAGCAGCTTGAATAGGGAGCTGTTTTTT.

This chain uses TRBV28 with TRBJ2-7; 7 bases map to TRBD1. V lost 6 bases, J lost 2 bases, and 7 bases stayed unmatched. The CDR3 is made up of 14 amino acids. Germline CDR1 is MDHEN and CDR2 is SYDVKM. The CDR3 loop is CASRGDSNAYEQYV. Here the CDR3 DNA reads TGTGCCAGCAGAGGGGACAGCAATGCCTACGAGCAGTACGTC.

The chain has TRBV2 and TRBJ1-2; no reliable D call. Germline-derived CDR1 and CDR2 are SNHLY and FYNNEI. Trimming took off 7 bases at V and 5 bases at J, with 20 bases between the two ends. The CDR3 has 15 amino acids. Here the CDR3 DNA reads TGTGCCAGCATCCCCTTCGGAGGATCTGGATATGGCTACACCTTC. The encoded protein is CASIPFGGSGYGYTF.

This rearrangement joins TRBV4-1 to TRBJ2-2; TRBD1 might be the D (8 bases). This CDR3 spans 17 amino acids. Trimming cost V 1 base and J 3 bases, with 15 bases left between them. Germline CDR1 and CDR2: MGHRA and YSYEKL. Here the CDR3 DNA reads TGCGCCAGCAGCCAAGGGCGGGGGACAGGTCACACCGGGGAGCTGTTTTTT. This gives the protein CASSQGRGTGHTGELFF.

The count of this clone is one. This chain uses TRBV2 with TRBJ1-4; the match to TRBD1 covers 11 bases. V shed 8 bases, J shed 7 bases, and the junction held 9 bases outside the gene matches. Germline assignment: CDR1 SNHLY and CDR2 FYNNEI. This CDR3 comprises 15 residues. CDR3 in amino acids: CASYRDRGRSEKLFF. CDR3 DNA sequence: TGTGCCAGCTATCGGGACAGGGGGAGGAGTGAAAAACTGTTTTTT.

This clone has only a few counts. The same CDR3 is also encoded by other DNA sequences in this sample. The V gene is TRBV7-3, the J gene TRBJ1-1; a possible D gene is TRBD1 (5 bases). V lost 5 bases and J 1 base, leaving 8 bases between the germline ends. The CDR3 is 13 residues long. Germline V gene lookup returns CDR1 SGHTA and CDR2 FQGTGA. The CDR3: CASSLQENTEAFF. As DNA, the CDR3 is TGTGCCAGCAGCCTACAGGAGAACACTGAAGCTTTCTTT.

CDR3 sequence (DNA): TGTGCCAGCAGTTTATTAGGAGGGATTGCAACTAATGAAAAACTGTTTTTT. Translated: CASSLLGGIATNEKLFF. The rearrangement joins TRBV27 to TRBJ1-4; D ambiguous. The CDR3 spans 17 residues. CDR1 is MNHEY and CDR2 is SMNVEV in the germline V gene (reference sequence). Trimming shortened V by 1 base and J by 0 bases, and 12 bases separated the two germline ends.

A note on this clone: The sample contains more than one DNA sequence encoding this CDR3. V gene TRBV4-1 combines with J gene TRBJ2-1; 11 bases are shared with TRBD2. This CDR3 has 15 amino acids. V dropped 2 bases and J dropped 7; count of bases not matched to a gene: 4. Germline lookup yields CDR1 MGHRA and CDR2 YSYEKL. For the CDR3, the DNA is TGCGCCAGCAGCCAATCTAGCGGGGGGTTGAATGAGCAGTTCTTC. It encodes CASSQSSGGLNEQFF.

This clone was seen a handful of times. The chain couples TRBV9 to TRBJ1-5; D is possibly TRBD1 (6 bases). V dropped 3 bases and J dropped 3 bases, with 13 bases sitting between them. CDR1 and CDR2 from the germline V gene are SGDLS and YYNGEE. CDR3 size: 15 residues. CDR3 sequence (DNA): TGTGCCAGCAGCGCTCCCGACAGGATCAATCAGCCCCAGCATTTT. Protein: CASSAPDRINQPQHF. Complete variable domain (other parts from reference TRBV9 and TRBJ1-5): DSGVTQTPKHLITATGQRVTLRCSPRSGDLSVYWYQQSLDQGLQFLIQYYNGEERAKGNILERFSAQQFPDLHSELNLSSLELGDSALYFCASSAPDRINQPQHFGDGTRLSIL.

The chain combines TRBV6-5 with TRBJ1-2; tentatively, D is TRBD1 (5 bases). The CDR3 contains 13 residues. From germline, CDR1 is MNHEY and CDR2 SVGAGI. V was pared by 7 bases and J by 2 bases, with 11 bases between. The CDR3: CASKKTENYGYTF. Here the CDR3 DNA reads TGTGCCAGCAAGAAGACAGAGAACTATGGCTACACCTTC.

The chain carries TRBV11-3 and TRBJ1-1; TRBD1 might be the D (6 bases). The CDR3 contains 13 residues. V lost 5 bases to trimming and J lost 7 bases, with 14 bases between them. CDR1 SGHNT and CDR2 YENEEA come from the germline V gene. CDR3 in amino acids: CASSNGGGGEAFF. CDR3 in DNA: TGTGCCAGCAGCAACGGGGGCGGGGGTGAAGCTTTCTTT.

CDR3 DNA: TGTGCCAGCAGCTTTCAGGGGTCGGGGGAGCTGTTTTTT. This gives the protein CASSFQGSGELFF. The V and J genes are TRBV11-2 and TRBJ2-2; TRBD1 is a possible D gene (6 bases). This CDR3 comprises 13 residues. CDR1 and CDR2 from the germline V gene are SGHAT and FQNNGV. The V gene lost 3 bases and the J gene lost 8 bases, with 10 bases spanning the gap.

The rearrangement uses TRBV6-1 and TRBJ1-2; D is unresolved. Germline-derived CDR1 and CDR2 are MNHNS and SASEGT. V lost 2 bases, J lost 5 bases, and 15 bases lay in between. CDR3 length: 15 amino acids. CDR3 in DNA: TGTGCCAGCAGTGAAATCTGGCAGGACTTGTATGGCTACACCTTC. Translating it yields CASSEIWQDLYGYTF.

The chain combines TRBV12-3 or TRBV12-4 with TRBJ1-6, with 8 bases identical to TRBD1. The CDR3 contains 13 residues. The ends lost 5 bases at V and 10 bases at J; junction bases unmatched: 4. CDR3 amino acids: CASSPRDRSPLHF. The CDR3 DNA reads as TGTGCCAGCAGTCCCCGGGACAGGTCACCCCTCCACTTT.